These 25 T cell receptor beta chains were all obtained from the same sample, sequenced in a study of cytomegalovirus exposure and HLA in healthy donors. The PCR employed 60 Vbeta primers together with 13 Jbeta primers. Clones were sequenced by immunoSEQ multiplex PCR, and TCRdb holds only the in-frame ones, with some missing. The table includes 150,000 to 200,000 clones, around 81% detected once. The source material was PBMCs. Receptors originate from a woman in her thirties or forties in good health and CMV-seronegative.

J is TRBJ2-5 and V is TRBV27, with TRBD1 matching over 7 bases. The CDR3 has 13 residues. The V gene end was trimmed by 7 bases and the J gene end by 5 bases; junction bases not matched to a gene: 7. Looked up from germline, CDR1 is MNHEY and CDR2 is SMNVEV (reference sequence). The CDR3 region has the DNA TGTGCCAGCATTTTGACAGGGAAGGAGACCCAGTACTTC. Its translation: CASILTGKETQYF.

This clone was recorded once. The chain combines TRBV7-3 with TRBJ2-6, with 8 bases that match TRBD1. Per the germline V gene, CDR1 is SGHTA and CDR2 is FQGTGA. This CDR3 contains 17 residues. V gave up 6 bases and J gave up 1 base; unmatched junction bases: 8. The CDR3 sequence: CASRRRQGASGANVLTF. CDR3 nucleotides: TGTGCCAGCAGGCGAAGGCAGGGGGCGTCTGGGGCCAACGTCCTGACTTTC.

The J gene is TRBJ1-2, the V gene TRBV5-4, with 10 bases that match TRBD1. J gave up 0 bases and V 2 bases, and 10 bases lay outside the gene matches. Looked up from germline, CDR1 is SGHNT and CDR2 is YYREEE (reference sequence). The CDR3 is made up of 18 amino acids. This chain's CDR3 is CASSFSRQGALTNYGYTF. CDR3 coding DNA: TGTGCCAGCAGCTTTTCTCGACAGGGGGCTCTGACTAACTATGGCTACACCTTC.

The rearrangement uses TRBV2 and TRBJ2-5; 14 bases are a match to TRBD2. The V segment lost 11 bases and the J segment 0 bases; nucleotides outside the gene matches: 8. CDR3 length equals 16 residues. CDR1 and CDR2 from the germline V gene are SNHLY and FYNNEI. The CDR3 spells CASRLAGGGYQETQYF. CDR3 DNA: TGTGCCTCCAGACTAGCGGGAGGGGGGTACCAAGAGACCCAGTACTTC.

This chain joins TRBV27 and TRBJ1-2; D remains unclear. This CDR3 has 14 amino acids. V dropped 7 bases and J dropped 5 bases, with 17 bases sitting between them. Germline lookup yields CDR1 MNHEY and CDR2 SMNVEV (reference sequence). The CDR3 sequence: CASKWSPKSYGYTF. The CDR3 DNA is TGTGCCAGCAAATGGTCCCCTAAAAGTTATGGCTACACCTTC.

CDR3 coding DNA: TGTGCCTGGAGCGGACTTCCCACCTCCGGGGAGCAGTTCTTC. Amino acid sequence: CAWSGLPTSGEQFF. The rearrangement uses TRBV30 and TRBJ2-1, with D maybe TRBD2 (5 bases). This CDR3 spans 14 amino acids. CDR1 GTSNPN and CDR2 SVGIG come from the germline V gene (reference sequence). Trimming stripped 3 bases from V and 10 bases from J, with 19 bases between.

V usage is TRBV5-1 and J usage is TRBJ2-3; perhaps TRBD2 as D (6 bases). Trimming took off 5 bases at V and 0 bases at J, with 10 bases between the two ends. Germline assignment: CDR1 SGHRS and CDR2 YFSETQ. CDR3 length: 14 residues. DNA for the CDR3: TGCGCCAGCAGTTCCGGGACTAGCACAGATACGCAGTATTTT. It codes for CASSSGTSTDTQYF.

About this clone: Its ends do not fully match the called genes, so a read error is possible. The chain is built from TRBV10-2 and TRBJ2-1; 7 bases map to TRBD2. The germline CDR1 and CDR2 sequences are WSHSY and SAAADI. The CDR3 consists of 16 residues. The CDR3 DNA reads TGCGCCAGCAGCGAGTGGAAGGCTAGCGGTTACAATGAGCAGTTCTTC. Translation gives CASSEWKASGYNEQFF.

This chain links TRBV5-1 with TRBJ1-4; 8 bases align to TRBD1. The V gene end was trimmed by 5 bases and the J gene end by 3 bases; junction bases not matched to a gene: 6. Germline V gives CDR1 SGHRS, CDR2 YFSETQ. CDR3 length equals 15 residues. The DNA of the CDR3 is TGCGCCAGCAGTCTGACAGGGGAGTCTAATGAAAAACTGTTTTTT. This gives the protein CASSLTGESNEKLFF. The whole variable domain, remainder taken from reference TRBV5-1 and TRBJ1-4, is KAGVTQTPRYLIKTRGQQVTLSCSPISGHRSVSWYQQTPGQGLQFLFEYFSETQRNKGNFPGRFSGRQFSNSRSEMNVSTLELGDSALYLCASSLTGESNEKLFFGSGTQLSVL.

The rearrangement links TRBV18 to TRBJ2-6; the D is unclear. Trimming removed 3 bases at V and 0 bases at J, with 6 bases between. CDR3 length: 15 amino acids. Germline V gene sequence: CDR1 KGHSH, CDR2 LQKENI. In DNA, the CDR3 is TGTGCCAGCTCACCCACAGCCTCTGGGGCCAACGTCCTGACTTTC. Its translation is CASSPTASGANVLTF.

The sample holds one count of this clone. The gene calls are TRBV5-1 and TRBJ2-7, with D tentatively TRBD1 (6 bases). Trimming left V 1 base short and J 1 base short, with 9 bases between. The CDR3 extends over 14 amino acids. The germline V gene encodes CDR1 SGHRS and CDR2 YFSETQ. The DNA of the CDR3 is TGCGCCAGCAGCTTGCGGGACAATTCCTACGAGCAGTACTTC. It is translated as CASSLRDNSYEQYF.

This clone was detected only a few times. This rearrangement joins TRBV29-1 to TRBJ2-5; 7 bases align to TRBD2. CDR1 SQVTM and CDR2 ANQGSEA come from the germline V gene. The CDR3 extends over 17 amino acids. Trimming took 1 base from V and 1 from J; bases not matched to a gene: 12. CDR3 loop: CSVEGVGVAGFQETQYF. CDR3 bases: TGCAGCGTTGAAGGAGTCGGGGTAGCGGGCTTCCAAGAGACCCAGTACTTC.

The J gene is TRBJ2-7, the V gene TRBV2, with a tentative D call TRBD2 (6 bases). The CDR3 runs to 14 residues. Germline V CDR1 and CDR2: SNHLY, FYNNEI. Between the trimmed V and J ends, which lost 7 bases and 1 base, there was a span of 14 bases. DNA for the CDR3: TGTGCCAGCACTGGGGGGAGGATGTCCTACGAGCAGTACTTC. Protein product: CASTGGRMSYEQYF.

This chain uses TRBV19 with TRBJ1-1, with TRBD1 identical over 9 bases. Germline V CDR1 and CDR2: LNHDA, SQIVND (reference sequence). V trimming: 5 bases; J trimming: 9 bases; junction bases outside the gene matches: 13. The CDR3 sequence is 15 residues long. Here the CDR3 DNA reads TGTGCCAGTAGTGGGGAAACCGGGACAGGGTGGAAAGCTTTCTTT. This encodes CASSGETGTGWKAFF.

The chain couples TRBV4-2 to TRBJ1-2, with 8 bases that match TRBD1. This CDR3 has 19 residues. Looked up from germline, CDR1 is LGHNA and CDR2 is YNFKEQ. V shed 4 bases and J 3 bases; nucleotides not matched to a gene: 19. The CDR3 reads CASSRFPPLGGQGDYGYTF. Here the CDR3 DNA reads TGTGCCAGCAGCCGCTTTCCTCCATTAGGCGGACAGGGAGACTATGGCTACACCTTC.

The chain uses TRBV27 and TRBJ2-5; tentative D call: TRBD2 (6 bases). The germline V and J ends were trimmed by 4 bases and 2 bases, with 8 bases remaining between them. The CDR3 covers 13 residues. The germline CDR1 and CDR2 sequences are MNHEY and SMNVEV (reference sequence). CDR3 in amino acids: CASSSRGQETQYF. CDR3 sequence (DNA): TGTGCCAGCAGTTCCCGGGGGCAAGAGACCCAGTACTTC.

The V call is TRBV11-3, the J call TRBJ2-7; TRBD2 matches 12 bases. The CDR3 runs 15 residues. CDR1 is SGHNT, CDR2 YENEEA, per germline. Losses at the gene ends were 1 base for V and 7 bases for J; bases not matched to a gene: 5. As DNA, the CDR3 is TGTGCCAGCAGCTTAGGACTAGCGGGAGCATTAGAGCAGTACTTC. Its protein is CASSLGLAGALEQYF. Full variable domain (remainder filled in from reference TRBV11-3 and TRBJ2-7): EAGVVQSPRYKIIEKKQPVAFWCNPISGHNTLYWYLQNLGQGPELLIRYENEEAVDDSQLPKDRFSAERLKGVDSTLKIQPAELGDSAVYLCASSLGLAGALEQYFGPGTRLTVT.

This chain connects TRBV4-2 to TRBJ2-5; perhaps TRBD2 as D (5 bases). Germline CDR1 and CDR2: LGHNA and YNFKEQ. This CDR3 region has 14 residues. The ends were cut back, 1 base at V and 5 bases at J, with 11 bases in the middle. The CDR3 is CASSQVGGEETQYF. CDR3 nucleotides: TGTGCCAGCAGCCAAGTTGGAGGTGAGGAGACCCAGTACTTC.

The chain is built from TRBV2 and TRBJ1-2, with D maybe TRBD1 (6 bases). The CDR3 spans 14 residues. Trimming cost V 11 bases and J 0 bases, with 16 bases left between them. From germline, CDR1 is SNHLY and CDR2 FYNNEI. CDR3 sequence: CAVMGTNSNYGYTF. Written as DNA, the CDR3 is TGTGCCGTAATGGGGACAAACTCTAACTATGGCTACACCTTC.

This CDR3 is CSVFLAGEHYEQYF. The CDR3 nucleotides read TGCAGCGTTTTCTTGGCCGGAGAACACTACGAGCAGTACTTC. The chain carries TRBV29-1 and TRBJ2-7; no clear D gene. In germline, CDR1 is SQVTM, CDR2 ANQGSEA. This CDR3 contains 14 residues. V lost 5 bases and J lost 3, with 17 bases in between.

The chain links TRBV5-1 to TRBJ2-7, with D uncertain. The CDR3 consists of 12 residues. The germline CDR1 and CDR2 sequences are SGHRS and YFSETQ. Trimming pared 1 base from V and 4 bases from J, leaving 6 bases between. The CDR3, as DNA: TGCGCCAGCAGCTTGTACGGTTACGAGCAGTACTTC. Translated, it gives CASSLYGYEQYF.

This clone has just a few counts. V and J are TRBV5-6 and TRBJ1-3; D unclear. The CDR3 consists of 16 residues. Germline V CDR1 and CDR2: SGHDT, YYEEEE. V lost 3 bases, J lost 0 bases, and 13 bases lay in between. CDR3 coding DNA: TGTGCCAGCAGCTATGGAGCCGGAAGCTCTGGAAACACCATATATTTT. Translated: CASSYGAGSSGNTIYF.

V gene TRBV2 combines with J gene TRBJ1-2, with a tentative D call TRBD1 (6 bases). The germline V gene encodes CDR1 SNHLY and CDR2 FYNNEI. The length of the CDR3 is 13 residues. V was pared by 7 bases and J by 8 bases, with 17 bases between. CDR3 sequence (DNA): TGTGCCAGCACTCGTAGTAATGGGGGCGGCTACACCTTC. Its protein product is CASTRSNGGGYTF. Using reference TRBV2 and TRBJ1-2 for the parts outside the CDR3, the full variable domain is EPEVTQTPSHQVTQMGQEVILRCVPISNHLYFYWYRQILGQKVEFLVSFYNNEISEKSEIFDDQFSVERPDGSNFTLKIRSTKLEDSAMYFCASTRSNGGGYTFGSGTRLTVV.

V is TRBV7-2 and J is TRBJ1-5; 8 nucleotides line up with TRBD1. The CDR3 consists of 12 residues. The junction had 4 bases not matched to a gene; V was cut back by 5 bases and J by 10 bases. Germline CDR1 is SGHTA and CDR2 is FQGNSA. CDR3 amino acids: CASSTTGVPQHF. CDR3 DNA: TGTGCCAGCAGCACGACAGGGGTCCCCCAGCATTTT.

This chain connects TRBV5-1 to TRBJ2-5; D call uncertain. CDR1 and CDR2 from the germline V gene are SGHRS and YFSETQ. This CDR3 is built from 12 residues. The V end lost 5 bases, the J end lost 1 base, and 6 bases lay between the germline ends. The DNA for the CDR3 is TGCGCCAGCAGACAAACCCAAGAGACCCAGTACTTC. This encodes CASRQTQETQYF.